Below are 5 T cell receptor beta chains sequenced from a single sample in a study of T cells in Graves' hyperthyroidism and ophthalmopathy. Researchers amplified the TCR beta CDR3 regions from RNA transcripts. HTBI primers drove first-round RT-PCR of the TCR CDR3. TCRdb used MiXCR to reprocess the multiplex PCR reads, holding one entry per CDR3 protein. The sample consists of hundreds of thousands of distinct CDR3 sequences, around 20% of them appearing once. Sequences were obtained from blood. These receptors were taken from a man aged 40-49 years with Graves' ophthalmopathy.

The CDR3 bases are TGCAGTGCTAGAGATCTACGAGGGGGCTCTGGAAACACCATATATTTT. As protein: CSARDLRGGSGNTIYF. V gene TRBV20-1 combines with J gene TRBJ1-3, with D tentatively TRBD1 (6 bases). With 0 bases removed from V and 0 bases from J, the gap between germline ends came to 12 bases. The CDR3 has 16 residues. CDR1 and CDR2 (germline): DFQATT, SNEGSKA (reference sequence).

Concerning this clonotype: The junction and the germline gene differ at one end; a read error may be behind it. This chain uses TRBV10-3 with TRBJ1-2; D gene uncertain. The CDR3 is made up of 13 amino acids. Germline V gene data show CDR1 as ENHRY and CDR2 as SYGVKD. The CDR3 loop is CAINESRTPGYTF. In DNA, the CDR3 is TGTGCCATCAATGAGTCAAGGACCCCTGGCTACACCTTC.

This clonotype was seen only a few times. CDR3 region: CASNRPGGEQYF. The DNA of the CDR3 is TGCGCCAGCAATAGGCCAGGGGGCGAGCAGTACTTC. The gene calls are TRBV10-2 and TRBJ2-7; 7 positions agree with TRBD1. Germline V lookup: CDR1 WSHSY, CDR2 SAAADI. The CDR3 spans 12 residues. J was trimmed by 6 bases and V by 7 bases; bases with no gene match: 6.

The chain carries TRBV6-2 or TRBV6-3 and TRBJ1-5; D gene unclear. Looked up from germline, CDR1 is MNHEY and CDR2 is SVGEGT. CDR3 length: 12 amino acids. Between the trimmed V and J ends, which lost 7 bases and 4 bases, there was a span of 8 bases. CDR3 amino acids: CASNEWNQPQHF. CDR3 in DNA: TGTGCCAGCAACGAATGGAATCAGCCCCAGCATTTT.

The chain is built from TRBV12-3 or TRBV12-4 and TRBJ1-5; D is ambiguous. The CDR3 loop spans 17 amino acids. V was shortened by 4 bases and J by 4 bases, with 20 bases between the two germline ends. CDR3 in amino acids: CASSSTPEGSVNQPQHF. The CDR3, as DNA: TGTGCCAGCAGTTCAACCCCGGAGGGCAGCGTTAATCAGCCCCAGCATTTT.